The text below deals with one TCR beta chain. V gave up 10 bases and J gave up 5 bases; unmatched junction bases: 11. This CDR3 is built from 16 residues. CDR1 is SGHTA, CDR2 FQGNSA, per germline. A sample-barcoded 5' primer and a J-beta primer mix were used in a second PCR of about 7 to 12 cycles. From the 5' RACE reads, TCRdb called clonotypes with MiXCR, one entry per CDR3 protein. Here the sample spans 1.8 million or so distinct CDR3 sequences, 39% being singletons. Total RNA was isolated from each sample in quantities of at least 6 micrograms. The sample comes from a study of blood T cells in healthy people across ages.

Sequenced material: blood. V gene TRBV7-2 combines with J gene TRBJ2-7; 16 bases are shared with TRBD2. The clonotype originates from a human donor in good health. Written as DNA, the CDR3 is TGTGCCATCGGGGATATAGGGACTAGCGGGGGGGACGAGCAGTACTTC. Translation gives CAIGDIGTSGGDEQYF.